This is a list of T cell receptor beta chains from one sample in a study of T cell responses to AZD1222 COVID-19 vaccine. The method was immunoSEQ multiplex PCR; TCRdb's version includes in-frame clones alone and lacks a portion of them. The sample yields 140,000 to 150,000 clones, around 90% seen once. The sample consisted of peripheral blood, taken on day 0 of MenACWY control vaccination. The origin of the receptors is an adult in good health. CDR3s include the opening cysteine and the closing phenylalanine or tryptophan. A D gene is named only where the DNA matches it firmly. Rows may omit the clone size; those that give it use once, few, many or a size class.

V gene,D gene,J gene,clone size,CDR3 protein,CDR3 DNA
TRBV30,NA,TRBJ1-5,NA,CAWRGGYSNQPQHF,TGTGCCTGGAGGGGGGGATATAGCAATCAGCCCCAGCATTTT
TRBV7-2,NA,TRBJ1-1,NA,CASSLATALRRGTEAFF,TGTGCCAGCAGCTTAGCCACAGCACTTCGAAGGGGAACTGAAGCTTTCTTT
TRBV7-9,NA,TRBJ1-2,NA,CASSIDILANYGYTF,TGTGCCAGCAGCATAGACATTCTAGCTAACTATGGCTACACCTTC
TRBV6-5,NA,TRBJ1-1,NA,CASSRRSNTEAFF,TGTGCCAGCAGTCGGCGATCGAACACTGAAGCTTTCTTT
TRBV27,TRBD1,TRBJ2-5,once,CASSFNRGETQYF,TGTGCCAGCAGTTTCAACAGGGGGGAGACCCAGTACTTC
TRBV21-1,NA,TRBJ1-5,once,CASSKFRDSRGQPQHF,TGTGCCAGCAGCAAATTTCGGGACAGCCGGGGGCAGCCCCAGCATTTT
TRBV3-1/TRBV3-2,TRBD1,TRBJ1-1,NA,CASSPTGGVAGAFF,TGTGCCAGCAGCCCGACAGGGGGAGTAGCTGGAGCTTTCTTT
TRBV7-3,TRBD2,TRBJ2-3,NA,CASSLNPLSGRTDTQYF,TGTGCCAGCAGCTTAAATCCCCTTAGCGGGAGAACAGATACGCAGTATTTT
TRBV2,NA,TRBJ2-7,NA,CASSEWGGQFVEQYF,TGTGCCAGCAGTGAATGGGGGGGCCAGTTCGTCGAGCAGTACTTC
TRBV11-3,NA,TRBJ1-5,NA,CASSFPGDSNQPQHF,TGTGCCAGCAGCTTTCCAGGGGATAGCAATCAGCCCCAGCATTTT
TRBV7-6,NA,TRBJ2-2,NA,CASSPFTGELFF,TGTGCCAGCAGCCCCTTCACCGGGGAGCTGTTTTTT
TRBV6-2/TRBV6-3,NA,TRBJ1-2,NA,CASSYRATNYGYTF,TGTGCCAGCAGTTATAGAGCTACCAACTATGGCTACACCTTC
TRBV7-8,NA,TRBJ2-7,NA,CASSLGYAYEQYF,TGTGCCAGCAGCTTAGGTTATGCCTACGAGCAGTACTTC
TRBV7-9,NA,TRBJ1-4,NA,CASSLLGPILGNEKLFF,TGTGCCAGCAGCTTACTCGGACCGATTCTCGGTAATGAAAAACTGTTTTTT
TRBV7-3,NA,TRBJ2-3,NA,CASSPPADYTQYF,TGTGCCAGCAGCCCGCCCGCGGACTATACGCAGTATTTT
TRBV4-1,TRBD1,TRBJ1-2,NA,CASSQAQGVGGYTF,TGCGCCAGCAGCCAAGCACAGGGGGTCGGGGGCTACACCTTC
TRBV6-5,NA,TRBJ1-1,NA,CASRGTDMNTEAFF,TGTGCCAGCAGGGGGACGGACATGAACACTGAAGCTTTCTTT
TRBV9,NA,TRBJ1-1,few,CASSSRQNTEAFF,TGTGCCAGCAGCTCCAGACAGAACACTGAAGCTTTCTTT
TRBV6-4,NA,TRBJ2-3,once,CASSDSMQGNTDTQYF,TGTGCCAGCAGTGACTCGATGCAGGGGAACACAGATACGCAGTATTTT
TRBV5-1,TRBD1,TRBJ1-6,NA,CASSREQGPISPLHF,TGCGCCAGCAGCCGCGAACAGGGGCCTATTTCACCCCTCCACTTT
TRBV3-1/TRBV3-2,NA,TRBJ1-2,NA,CASSPLTGLSYGYTF,TGTGCCAGCAGCCCATTAACAGGCCTTTCCTATGGCTACACCTTC
TRBV5-5,NA,TRBJ2-7,NA,CASSLTRSYEQYF,TGTGCCAGCAGCTTAACTCGTTCCTACGAGCAGTACTTC
TRBV2,TRBD1,TRBJ1-3,NA,CASSVDRVSYGNTIYF,TGTGCCAGCAGTGTGGACAGGGTGTCGTATGGAAACACCATATATTTT
TRBV12-3/TRBV12-4,NA,TRBJ1-2,NA,CASSLRGGYTF,TGTGCCAGCAGTCTCAGGGGTGGCTACACCTTC
TRBV10-1,NA,TRBJ2-5,NA,CASSESSLTWETQYF,TGCGCCAGCAGTGAGTCGTCACTGACCTGGGAGACCCAGTACTTC
TRBV30,NA,TRBJ2-7,once,CAVGRASSYEQYF,TGTGCGGTAGGACGGGCGAGCTCCTACGAGCAGTACTTC
TRBV6-5,NA,TRBJ2-5,NA,CASSYSNSRVQYF,TGTGCCAGCAGTTACTCGAACAGTCGAGTGCAGTACTTC
TRBV18,NA,TRBJ1-4,NA,CASSPLATNEKLFF,TGTGCCAGCTCACCCCTGGCAACTAATGAAAAACTGTTTTTT
TRBV3-1/TRBV3-2,NA,TRBJ1-2,NA,CASSQALGLANGGYTF,TGTGCCAGCAGCCAAGCCTTGGGACTGGCTAATGGAGGCTACACCTTC
TRBV6-1,NA,TRBJ2-7,NA,CASSEGSTYEQYF,TGTGCCAGCAGTGAAGGCAGCACCTACGAGCAGTACTTC
TRBV30,TRBD1,TRBJ1-2,NA,CAWSKNTGVGYTF,TGTGCCTGGAGTAAAAACACAGGGGTTGGCTACACCTTC
TRBV4-1,TRBD2,TRBJ2-7,NA,CASSHISGRIYEQYF,TGCGCCAGCAGCCATATTAGCGGGAGGATCTACGAGCAGTACTTC
TRBV19,NA,TRBJ1-5,NA,CASSIGAGSLPQHF,TGTGCCAGTAGTATAGGGGCAGGGTCTTTACCCCAGCATTTT
TRBV3-1/TRBV3-2,NA,TRBJ2-1,few,CASRQRASYNEQFF,TGTGCCAGCCGACAAAGGGCATCCTACAATGAGCAGTTCTTC
TRBV29-1,TRBD1,TRBJ2-1,NA,CSVQGGQGNNEQFF,TGCAGCGTTCAGGGGGGACAGGGTAACAATGAGCAGTTCTTC
TRBV7-3,TRBD1,TRBJ1-2,NA,CASSLDRVKGYTF,TGTGCCAGCAGCTTAGACAGGGTGAAAGGCTACACCTTC